The 20 T cell receptor beta chains presented below share a single source sample, sequenced in a study of cytomegalovirus exposure and HLA in healthy donors. Primers for the PCR totalled 60 Vbeta and 13 Jbeta. Clones were sequenced by immunoSEQ multiplex PCR, and TCRdb holds only the in-frame ones, with some missing. The table has roughly 63,000 clones, over 60% seen once; the top ten hold around 25%. The sequenced material came from PBMCs. All receptors come from a man in his forties or fifties in good health and CMV-seropositive.

V gene TRBV27 combines with J gene TRBJ1-4; 8 nucleotides match TRBD1. V shed 6 bases, J shed 12 bases, and the junction held 3 bases outside the gene matches. CDR1 and CDR2 (germline): MNHEY, SMNVEV (reference sequence). There are 11 residues in the CDR3. Here the CDR3 reads CASSGTGELFF. DNA of the CDR3: TGTGCCAGCAGCGGGACAGGAGAACTGTTTTTT.

This chain joins TRBV29-1 and TRBJ1-2, with TRBD1 as a possible D gene (5 bases). Trimming removed 6 bases at V and 0 bases at J, with 14 bases between. The CDR3 spans 14 residues. CDR1 is SQVTM and CDR2 is ANQGSEA in the germline V gene. Here the CDR3 reads CSVHRIETNYGYTF. CDR3 in DNA: TGCAGCGTCCACAGGATCGAGACTAACTATGGCTACACCTTC.

The chain carries TRBV7-8 and TRBJ1-5, with TRBD1 as a possible D gene (5 bases). The germline gives CDR1 SGHVS, CDR2 FQNEAQ. Deletions cut 5 bases from V and 8 bases from J, with 13 bases between. The length of the CDR3 is 13 residues. In nucleotides, the CDR3 is TGTGCCAGCAGCCCTCGGCGGGGGGAGCCCCAGCATTTT. The encoded protein is CASSPRRGEPQHF.

The rearrangement joins TRBV4-3 to TRBJ1-1; a possible D gene is TRBD1 (5 bases). The CDR3 covers 15 residues. The V gene lost 6 bases and the J gene lost 3 bases, with 17 bases spanning the gap. The germline gives CDR1 LGHNA, CDR2 YSLEER. CDR3 loop: CASSQKTVWDTEAFF. The CDR3 DNA follows: TGCGCCAGCAGTCAAAAGACAGTTTGGGACACTGAAGCTTTCTTT.

This clone was seen a few times. The J gene is TRBJ2-3, the V gene TRBV9, with 8 positions matching TRBD2. The CDR3 spans 17 residues. Trimming took 3 bases from V and 5 from J; bases not matched to a gene: 14. Germline CDR1 SGDLS, CDR2 YYNGEE. CDR3 coding DNA: TGTGCCAGCAGCGGCCTTGCAACGGGGGGGCCCGAAGATACGCAGTATTTT. Translation gives CASSGLATGGPEDTQYF. The complete variable domain, with remaining parts taken from reference TRBV9 and TRBJ2-3, reads DSGVTQTPKHLITATGQRVTLRCSPRSGDLSVYWYQQSLDQGLQFLIQYYNGEERAKGNILERFSAQQFPDLHSELNLSSLELGDSALYFCASSGLATGGPEDTQYFGPGTRLTVL.

Only one count was recorded for this clone. The V and J genes are TRBV28 and TRBJ2-3, with a weak D call TRBD2 (6 bases). The V gene's germline CDR1 is MDHEN and CDR2 SYDVKM. The CDR3 sequence is 16 residues long. V lost 2 bases to trimming and J lost 1 base, with 13 bases between them. CDR3 in amino acids: CASSLNRLGGTDTQYF. The DNA for the CDR3 is TGTGCCAGCAGTTTAAATAGACTAGGGGGCACAGATACGCAGTATTTT. The full variable domain, in which reference TRBV28 and TRBJ2-3 provide the parts outside the CDR3, is DVKVTQSSRYLVKRTGEKVFLECVQDMDHENMFWYRQDPGLGLRLIYFSYDVKMKEKGDIPEGYSVSREKKERFSLILESASTNQTSMYLCASSLNRLGGTDTQYFGPGTRLTVL.

There are a few counts of this clone. This chain uses TRBV29-1 with TRBJ2-7; possibly TRBD1 for D (6 bases). The CDR3 has 13 residues. CDR1 and CDR2 from the germline V gene are SQVTM and ANQGSEA. Trimming pared 7 bases from V and 2 bases from J, leaving 15 bases between. CDR3 sequence (DNA): TGCAGCGCGGCCCAGGGGACAACCTACGAGCAGTACTTC. Protein sequence: CSAAQGTTYEQYF.

The V call is TRBV18, the J call TRBJ1-1, with TRBD1 matching over 8 bases. CDR1 KGHSH and CDR2 LQKENI come from the germline V gene. The V segment lost 0 bases and the J segment 1 base; nucleotides outside the gene matches: 7. The CDR3 covers 17 residues. CDR3 sequence reads: CASSPPVTGGRNTEAFF. The CDR3 DNA follows: TGTGCCAGCTCACCACCGGTTACAGGGGGTCGGAACACTGAAGCTTTCTTT. Filled out from reference TRBV18 and TRBJ1-1, the complete variable domain reads NAGVMQNPRHLVRRRGQEARLRCSPMKGHSHVYWYRQLPEEGLKFMVYLQKENIIDESGMPKERFSAEFPKEGPSILRIQQVVRGDSAAYFCASSPPVTGGRNTEAFFGQGTRLTVV.

J is TRBJ1-2 and V is TRBV5-4; 9 bases are a match to TRBD1. Trimming at V came to 3 bases and at J to 3 bases, leaving 0 bases not matched to a gene. There are 13 residues in the CDR3. CDR1 is SGHNT and CDR2 is YYREEE in the germline V gene (reference sequence). The CDR3 region is CASSWDRDYGYTF. CDR3 in DNA: TGTGCCAGCAGCTGGGACAGGGACTATGGCTACACCTTC.

The V and J genes are TRBV29-1 and TRBJ1-1, with D perhaps matching TRBD1 (6 bases). Deletions cut 5 bases from V and 7 bases from J, with 17 bases between. Germline V CDR1 and CDR2: SQVTM, ANQGSEA. This CDR3 spans 13 amino acids. CDR3: CSVHLRGGGEAFF. The CDR3 region has the DNA TGCAGCGTTCACCTCAGGGGAGGGGGTGAAGCTTTCTTT.

This clone was observed once. The chain couples TRBV5-4 to TRBJ2-7, with TRBD1 matching 11 bases. This CDR3 has 15 residues. CDR1 is SGHNT and CDR2 is YYREEE in the germline V gene (reference sequence). The junction had 6 bases not matched to a gene; V was cut back by 4 bases and J by 3 bases. In DNA, the CDR3 is TGTGCCAGCAGCCCCGCTGGGACAGGGGGCTACGAGCAGTACTTC. Its protein product is CASSPAGTGGYEQYF.

This chain joins TRBV30 and TRBJ1-2; D may be TRBD1 (6 bases). Germline-derived CDR1 and CDR2 are GTSNPN and SVGIG (reference sequence). Trimming shortened V by 0 bases and J by 2 bases, and 16 bases separated the two germline ends. The CDR3 covers 16 residues. CDR3 coding DNA: TGTGCCTGGAGTGTACCGGGGGGCCTCCTAAACTATGGCTACACCTTC. As protein: CAWSVPGGLLNYGYTF.

The chain is built from TRBV6-6 and TRBJ1-5; maybe TRBD1 (6 bases). V lost 11 bases and J lost 1, with 12 bases in between. Germline CDR1 MNHNY, CDR2 SVGAGI (reference sequence). This CDR3 is 13 amino acids long. The CDR3 here is CAGNGGSNQPQHF. For the CDR3, the DNA is TGTGCCGGCAATGGGGGCAGCAATCAGCCCCAGCATTTT.

The J gene is TRBJ2-3, the V gene TRBV11-3; tentatively, D is TRBD1 (6 bases). CDR3 length: 16 residues. Trimming left V 5 bases short and J 2 bases short, with 17 bases between. CDR1 is SGHNT and CDR2 is YENEEA in the germline V gene. The CDR3 region is CASSLGTSKSTDTQYF. CDR3 DNA: TGTGCCAGCAGCCTTGGGACAAGCAAATCCACAGATACGCAGTATTTT.

This chain joins TRBV6-1 and TRBJ2-7; tentatively, D is TRBD1 (5 bases). CDR1 MNHNS and CDR2 SASEGT come from the germline V gene. The CDR3 loop spans 15 amino acids. V was pared by 0 bases and J by 2 bases, with 11 bases between. The CDR3 spells CASSEATVSPYEQYF. DNA for the CDR3: TGTGCCAGCAGTGAAGCGACAGTTTCCCCCTACGAGCAGTACTTC.

The table lists this clone with a few counts. The chain is built from TRBV30 and TRBJ1-5; 9 bases are shared with TRBD1. Germline trimming cut 2 bases from V and 5 bases from J; bases unmatched to any gene: 4. Germline V gene sequence: CDR1 GTSNPN, CDR2 SVGIG (reference sequence). This CDR3 is built from 14 residues. The CDR3 protein is CAWSLGQGYQPQHF. CDR3 DNA: TGTGCCTGGAGTCTGGGACAGGGCTATCAGCCCCAGCATTTT. Full variable domain (remainder filled in from reference TRBV30 and TRBJ1-5): SQTIHQWPATLVQPVGSPLSLECTVEGTSNPNLYWYRQAAGRGLQLLFYSVGIGQISSEVPQNLSASRPQDRQFILSSKKLLLSDSGFYLCAWSLGQGYQPQHFGDGTRLSIL.

The V and J genes are TRBV5-1 and TRBJ2-7; 7 bases map to TRBD2. The CDR3 runs to 14 residues. Trimming took 4 bases from V and 6 from J; bases not matched to a gene: 10. The V gene's germline CDR1 is SGHRS and CDR2 YFSETQ. The CDR3 protein is CASSLIGSGGEQYF. Here the CDR3 DNA reads TGCGCCAGCAGCCTTATCGGTTCGGGAGGCGAGCAGTACTTC. Together with reference TRBV5-1 and TRBJ2-7, the CDR3 gives the full variable domain: KAGVTQTPRYLIKTRGQQVTLSCSPISGHRSVSWYQQTPGQGLQFLFEYFSETQRNKGNFPGRFSGRQFSNSRSEMNVSTLELGDSALYLCASSLIGSGGEQYFGPGTRLTVT.

The chain couples TRBV6-5 to TRBJ1-1; a weak D match, TRBD1 (6 bases). The V end lost 2 bases, the J end lost 1 base, and 8 bases lay between the germline ends. CDR1 is MNHEY and CDR2 is SVGAGI in the germline V gene. The CDR3 spans 14 residues. The CDR3 spells CASSYGQPNTEAFF. DNA for the CDR3: TGTGCCAGCAGTTACGGACAGCCGAACACTGAAGCTTTCTTT.

This clone was recorded a few times. This chain joins TRBV27 and TRBJ1-4; D gene uncertain. Germline lookup yields CDR1 MNHEY and CDR2 SMNVEV (reference sequence). The CDR3 has 13 residues. Trimming left V 6 bases short and J 7 bases short, with 12 bases between. CDR3 protein: CASSLVPGEKLFF. CDR3 sequence (DNA): TGTGCCAGCAGCCTAGTTCCCGGTGAAAAACTGTTTTTT.

This clone was found a few times. The chain links TRBV14 to TRBJ1-1; 7 nucleotides line up with TRBD1. The CDR3 spans 17 residues. After removal of 0 bases from V and 1 base from J, the junction contained 8 bases not matched to a gene. Germline CDR1 and CDR2: SGHDN and FVKESK. For the CDR3, the DNA is TGTGCCAGCAGCCAAGATTGGTTGCAGGGGGAGAACACTGAAGCTTTCTTT. Translation: CASSQDWLQGENTEAFF.